This TCR beta chain emerged from a study of T cell responses to AZD1222 COVID-19 vaccine. General study findings and limits: Clonal diversity was possibly underestimated; the donors were predominantly white British and more often female. Baseline antibody screening turned up just a handful of seropositive AZD1222 recipients.

The assay was immunoSEQ multiplex PCR, and TCRdb's table has in-frame clones only and misses some. This sample has about 120,000 clones, with approximately 86% found just once. With regard to this clone: Its antigen is as yet unknown.

Trimming took 5 bases from V and 5 from J, leaving 18 bases between them. The CDR3 contains 15 residues. Germline-derived CDR1 and CDR2 are SGHNT and YENEEA. The gene calls are TRBV11-3 and TRBJ1-1, with D possibly matching TRBD1 (6 bases). The receptor comes from an adult who received the AZD1222 COVID-19 vaccine. The starting material was peripheral blood, obtained 28 days after the second AZD1222 dose. The CDR3 sequence: CASSPHSRGATEAFF. The CDR3 DNA follows: TGTGCCAGCAGCCCCCACAGTCGGGGGGCAACTGAAGCTTTCTTT.